This T cell receptor (beta chain) was retrieved from a study of T cells in localized non-small cell lung cancer. The data were produced by immunoSEQ multiplex PCR, yet TCRdb's version contains in-frame clones alone and is incomplete. The sample has about 52,000 clones; 86% are singletons. The ends lost 5 bases at V and 2 bases at J; junction bases unmatched: 9. Germline values: CDR1 MRHNA, CDR2 SNTAGT. The CDR3 has 16 amino acids. A word on this clone: What it binds is unknown.

Study conclusions and caveats: Among the tissues sampled, uninvolved adjacent lung had the highest T cell clonality, above tumor. Only one tumor region went through sequencing, so heterogeneity may still be there. Adjacent lung held a median 57 of the top 100 tumor clones. Overall survival was longer when the density of T cells in the blood was higher.

The chain carries TRBV6-4 and TRBJ2-1, with 7 bases identical to TRBD2. The sequence derives from a male donor aged 60 or over with stage III squamous cell lung carcinoma. The specimen comprised peripheral blood, sampled before any cancer treatment. The CDR3 sequence is CASSPTPTSPYNEQFF. The DNA for the CDR3 is TGTGCCAGCAGTCCCACCCCGACTAGCCCCTACAATGAGCAGTTCTTC.